These T cell receptor beta chains were read from a single sample in a study of response to subunit inactivated influenza vaccine. TCRdb redid the calling of the RT-PCR reads with MiXCR, one entry per CDR3 protein. The sample has 500,000 or so distinct CDR3 sequences, 16% seen once. The sample consisted of CD4+ T cells sorted from PBMCs, taken less than 30 months after vaccination. The receptors were gathered from a man aged 50-75 years who received an inactivated influenza vaccine. Both conserved end residues are part of each CDR3. Fields, in order: J gene, V gene, D gene, clone size, CDR3 DNA, CDR3 protein. The D gene is left open where the match is weak. Clone size is shown for a subset of rows, as once, few, many or a class of expanded clone.

>TRBJ2-3|TRBV7-3|TRBD2|-
TGTGCCAGCAGCTTCGCTAGCGGGGCTAGCACAGATACGCAGTATTTT
CASSFASGASTDTQYF
>TRBJ2-4|TRBV20-1|TRBD1|-
TGCAGTGTGGGGACAGCAAGAGCCAAAACCATTCAGTACTTC
CSVGTARAKTIQYF
>TRBJ2-1|TRBV3-1|-|-
TGTGCCAGCAGCCAAGATGGCGTCAGCCTTAGCTCCTACAATGAGCAGTTCTTC
CASSQDGVSLSSYNEQFF
>TRBJ2-5|TRBV12-3/TRBV12-4|-|few
TGTGCCAGCAGCACCTATGGGGGGGAGACCCAGTACTTC
CASSTYGGETQYF
>TRBJ2-3|TRBV29-1|-|-
TGCAGCGTTGATGGGGGGCACACAGATACGCAGTATTTT
CSVDGGHTDTQYF
>TRBJ1-3|TRBV4-2|-|few
TGTGCCAGCCGGGCCCAATACTTCTCTGGAAACACCATATATTTT
CASRAQYFSGNTIYF
>TRBJ1-2|TRBV11-1|-|few
TGTGCCAGCAGCTTAGAACCCTCACGAGCAGGGAGGCTCCGGGGCTACACCTTC
CASSLEPSRAGRLRGYTF
>TRBJ1-5|TRBV4-1|-|-
TGCGCCAGCAGCCCAGTTCTTAGGGCCGATAGCAATCAGCCCCAGCATTTT
CASSPVLRADSNQPQHF
>TRBJ2-2|TRBV4-2|TRBD2|few
TGTGCCAGCAGCCAAGATATTGCTAGCGGCCTGAACACCGGGGAGCTGTTTTTT
CASSQDIASGLNTGELFF
>TRBJ2-5|TRBV15|-|-
TGTGCCACCAGCAGGGTCAGTGAAGAGGCCCAGTACTTC
CATSRVSEEAQYF
>TRBJ1-1|TRBV24-1|-|-
TGTGCCACCAGTAGCGGGCAGGCTGAAGCTTTCTTT
CATSSGQAEAFF
>TRBJ1-5|TRBV2|-|few
TGTGCCAGCAACGTAAATCATCAGCCCCAGCATTTT
CASNVNHQPQHF
>TRBJ2-7|TRBV5-1|-|few
TGCGCCAGCAGCTTGGCCAGGGCCCGTGAGGAGCAGTACTTC
CASSLARAREEQYF
>TRBJ2-1|TRBV24-1|TRBD2|-
TGTGCCACCAGTGGGGGACTAGCGGGAGGGGAGCAGTTCTTC
CATSGGLAGGEQFF
>TRBJ2-7|TRBV29-1|-|few
TGCAGCGTTGCTAGCCGATACTCCTACGAGCAGTACTTC
CSVASRYSYEQYF
>TRBJ2-7|TRBV7-9|TRBD1|few
TGTGCCAGCGGTCGGCAGGGGGCCTACGAGCAGTACTTC
CASGRQGAYEQYF
>TRBJ2-3|TRBV20-1|TRBD2|-
TGCAGTGCTAGAGATCGGCTAGCGGGAGGCGGAACGGATACGCAGTATTTT
CSARDRLAGGGTDTQYF
>TRBJ2-1|TRBV7-7|TRBD2|few
TGTGCTAGCAGCCGCGGGAGGGAAAATGAGCAGTTCTTC
CASSRGRENEQFF
>TRBJ2-2|TRBV7-2|-|-
TGTGCCAGCAGCCCTGCGGCAGGATCTACCGGGGAGCTGTTTTTT
CASSPAAGSTGELFF
>TRBJ2-3|TRBV4-2|TRBD2|few
TGTGCCAGCAGCCAAGCCGGGACTAGAAGCACAGATACGCAGTATTTT
CASSQAGTRSTDTQYF
>TRBJ2-1|TRBV9|-|-
TGTGCCAGCAAGGGGCAGGATGAGCAGTTCTTC
CASKGQDEQFF
>TRBJ2-5|TRBV20-1|-|few
TGCAGTGCCGATTGGGGGGTGACCCAGTACTTC
CSADWGVTQYF
>TRBJ1-1|TRBV28|-|-
TGTGCCAGCATTTATGGAGGGACGGGCACTGAAGCTTTCTTT
CASIYGGTGTEAFF
>TRBJ2-1|TRBV20-1|TRBD1|-
TGCAGTGCTAGAAGGGGGCTAAGGGTAGACAATGAGCAGTTCTTC
CSARRGLRVDNEQFF
>TRBJ2-3|TRBV12-3/TRBV12-4|TRBD2|-
TGTGCCAGCCGCCCCGGCGCGGGAGCGTTCACAGATACGCAGTATTTT
CASRPGAGAFTDTQYF
>TRBJ2-1|TRBV9|-|few
TGTGCCAGCAGCGCTCAGGAGACAGGGAGTCTAGCGGAACTGATTGACAATGAGCAGTTCTTC
CASSAQETGSLAELIDNEQFF
>TRBJ2-1|TRBV9|TRBD2|few
TGTGCCAGCAGCGATTACCTACTAGCGGGAGAGCATGAGCAGTTCTTC
CASSDYLLAGEHEQFF
>TRBJ2-3|TRBV20-1|-|-
TGCAGTGCTAGAGGAGGGGGGAAGTCAGATACGCAGTATTTT
CSARGGGKSDTQYF
>TRBJ2-1|TRBV20-1|-|-
TGCAGTGCTAGAGATCCCCGAGGGGCAGAAAATGAGCAGTTCTTC
CSARDPRGAENEQFF
>TRBJ1-2|TRBV30|-|many
TGTGCCTGGAGTCCGGGGGGGGCACTAAGCTACACCTTC
CAWSPGGALSYTF
>TRBJ2-3|TRBV4-2|-|few
TGTGCCAGCAGCCAAGGCTGGCGAGTCATAGATACGCAGTATTTT
CASSQGWRVIDTQYF
>TRBJ2-2|TRBV9|TRBD2|-
TGTGCCAGCAGCCCGGATAGCGGGAGAATTACCGGGGAGCTGTTTTTT
CASSPDSGRITGELFF
>TRBJ2-7|TRBV18|TRBD2|-
TGTGCCAGCTCACCGGTAAGGGAGGGGTCGTACGAGCAGTACTTC
CASSPVREGSYEQYF
>TRBJ2-7|TRBV5-6|TRBD1|-
TGTGCCAGCAGCTTTGACAGGGGGCTCTCCTACGAGCAGTACTTC
CASSFDRGLSYEQYF
>TRBJ2-3|TRBV6-2/TRBV6-3|-|-
TGTGCCAGCAGTTCCGGACAAGCAGATACGCAGTATTTT
CASSSGQADTQYF
>TRBJ2-1|TRBV5-1|TRBD2|few
TGCGCCAGCAGCCCCGGACTAGCGGCCAATGAGCAGTTCTTC
CASSPGLAANEQFF
>TRBJ1-5|TRBV28|TRBD1|few
TGTGCCAGCATAACTTCTCAGGGGGTTCAGCCCCAGCATTTT
CASITSQGVQPQHF
>TRBJ2-1|TRBV29-1|TRBD2|many
TGCAGCGTTGAAATGCGACTAGCGGGACAGGCTGAGCAGTTCTTC
CSVEMRLAGQAEQFF
>TRBJ1-1|TRBV11-1|-|once
TGTGCCAGCAGCCCCTCGGGTGGTGGGTCTCGGACGAGCCTCCCTGAAGCTTTCTTT
CASSPSGGGSRTSLPEAFF
>TRBJ2-4|TRBV5-1|TRBD2|few
TGCGCCAGCAGTCCCCCGACAGCGGGAGATGGGGCCATTCAGTACTTC
CASSPPTAGDGAIQYF
>TRBJ2-3|TRBV7-9|-|few
TGTGCCAGCAGCTTAGCCAGACAGACCCTAAGCACAGATACGCAGTATTTT
CASSLARQTLSTDTQYF
>TRBJ2-5|TRBV5-1|-|many
TGCGCCAGCAGCTTGGGAAACGAAGAGACCCAGTACTTC
CASSLGNEETQYF
>TRBJ2-2|TRBV10-3|-|few
TGTGCCATCAGTGAGACTGGGCCTGGGTCGGGCACCGGGGAGCTGTTTTTT
CAISETGPGSGTGELFF
>TRBJ2-1|TRBV29-1|TRBD1|many
TGCAGCGTAGACGGGACAGGGGTGAATGAGCAGTTCTTC
CSVDGTGVNEQFF
>TRBJ2-2|TRBV6-5|TRBD2|few
TGTGCCAGCAATTCTCTAGCGGGAGTGACCACCGGGGAGCTGTTTTTT
CASNSLAGVTTGELFF
>TRBJ1-2|TRBV12-3/TRBV12-4|-|many
TGTGCCAGCAGTTTGGGGGGACGTGGCTACACCTTC
CASSLGGRGYTF
>TRBJ1-5|TRBV28|TRBD1|few
TGTGCCAGCAGTTTACAGGGGGTTCGTCAGCCCCAGCATTTT
CASSLQGVRQPQHF
>TRBJ2-7|TRBV7-8|TRBD1|-
TGTGCCAGCACCAAAAGACAGGGGGCCCCCTACGAGCAGTACTTC
CASTKRQGAPYEQYF
>TRBJ2-7|TRBV4-1|-|-
TGCGCCAGCAGCCAGGATTGGGTACAGTTCTACGAGCAGTACTTC
CASSQDWVQFYEQYF